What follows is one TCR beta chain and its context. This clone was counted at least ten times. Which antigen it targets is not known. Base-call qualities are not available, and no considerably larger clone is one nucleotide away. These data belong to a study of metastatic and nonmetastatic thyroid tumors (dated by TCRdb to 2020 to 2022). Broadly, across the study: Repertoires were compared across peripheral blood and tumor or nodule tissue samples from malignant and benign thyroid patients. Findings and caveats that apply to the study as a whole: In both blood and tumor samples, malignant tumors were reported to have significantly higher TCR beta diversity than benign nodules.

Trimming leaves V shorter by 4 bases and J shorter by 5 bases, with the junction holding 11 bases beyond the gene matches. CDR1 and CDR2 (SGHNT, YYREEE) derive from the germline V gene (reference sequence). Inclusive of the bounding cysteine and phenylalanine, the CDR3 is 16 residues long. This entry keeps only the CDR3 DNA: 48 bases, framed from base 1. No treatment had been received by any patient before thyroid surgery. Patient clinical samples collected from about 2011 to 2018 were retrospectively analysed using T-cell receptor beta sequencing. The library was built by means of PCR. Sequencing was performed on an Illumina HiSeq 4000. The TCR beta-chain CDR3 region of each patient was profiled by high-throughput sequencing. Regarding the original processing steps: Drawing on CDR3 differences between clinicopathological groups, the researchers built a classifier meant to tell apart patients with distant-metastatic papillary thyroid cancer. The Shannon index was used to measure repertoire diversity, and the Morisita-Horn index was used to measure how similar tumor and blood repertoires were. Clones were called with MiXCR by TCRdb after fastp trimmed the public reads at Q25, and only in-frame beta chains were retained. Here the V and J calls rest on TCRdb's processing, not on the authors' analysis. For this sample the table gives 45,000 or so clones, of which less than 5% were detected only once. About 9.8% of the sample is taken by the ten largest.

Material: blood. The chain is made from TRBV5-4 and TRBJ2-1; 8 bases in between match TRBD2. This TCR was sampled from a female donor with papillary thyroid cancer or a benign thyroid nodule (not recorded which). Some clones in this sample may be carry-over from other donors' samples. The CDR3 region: CASSRPRGLANNEQFF. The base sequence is TGTGCCAGCAGCCGGCCAAGAGGACTAGCTAACAATGAGCAGTTCTTC.